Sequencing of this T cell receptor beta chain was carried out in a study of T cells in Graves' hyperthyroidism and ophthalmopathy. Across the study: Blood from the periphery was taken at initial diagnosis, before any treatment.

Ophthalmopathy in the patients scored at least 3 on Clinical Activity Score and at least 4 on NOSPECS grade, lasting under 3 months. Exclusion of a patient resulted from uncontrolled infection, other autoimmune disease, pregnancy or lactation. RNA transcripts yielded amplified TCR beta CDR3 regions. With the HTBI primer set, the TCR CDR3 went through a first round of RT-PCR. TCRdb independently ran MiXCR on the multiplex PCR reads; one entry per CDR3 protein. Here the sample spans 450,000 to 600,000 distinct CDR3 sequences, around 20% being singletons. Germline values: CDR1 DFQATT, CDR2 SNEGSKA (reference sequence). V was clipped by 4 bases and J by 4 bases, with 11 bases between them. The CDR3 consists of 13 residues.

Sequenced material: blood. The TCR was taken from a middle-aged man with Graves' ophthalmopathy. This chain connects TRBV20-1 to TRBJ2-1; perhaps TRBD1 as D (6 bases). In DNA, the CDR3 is TGCAGTGCTAAACAGGGTCCTTACAATGAGCAGTTCTTC. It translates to CSAKQGPYNEQFF.